The clone carrying this TCR beta chain is a singleton in its sample. V shed 0 bases and J 2 bases; nucleotides not matched to a gene: 8. CDR1 and CDR2 from the germline V gene are LGHNA and YNFKEQ. The CDR3 length is 17 residues. This entry is derived from a study of cytomegalovirus exposure and HLA in healthy donors. The PCR made use of 60 Vbeta and 13 Jbeta primers. This table comes from immunoSEQ multiplex PCR, and its TCRdb copy is limited to in-frame clones, with some not included. The data show 99,000 or so clones, less than 85% seen once. This sequence originates from a woman aged 18-29 years in good health and CMV-seropositive. The sample was PBMCs. This chain connects TRBV4-2 to TRBJ2-3, with 7 bases identical to TRBD2. The CDR3 region is CASSQDQALAVTDTQYF. The CDR3 DNA reads TGTGCCAGCAGCCAAGATCAGGCCCTAGCGGTCACAGATACGCAGTATTTT.